Listed here are 25 T cell receptor beta chains from one sample, sequenced in a study of blood T cells in healthy people across ages. PCR was performed a second time for roughly 7 to 12 cycles using a sample-barcoded 5' primer and a J-beta primer mix. TCRdb analysed the 5' RACE reads with MiXCR anew, one entry per CDR3 protein. The sample contains hundreds of thousands of distinct CDR3 sequences, 29% of which appear only once. The source material was blood. The receptors derive from an elderly woman in good health.

Concerning this clonotype: One base away lies a much larger clone, so this may be a sequencing read error. The V gene is TRBV7-9, the J gene TRBJ2-7; tentatively, D is TRBD1 (6 bases). Germline V gives CDR1 SEHNR, CDR2 FQNEAQ (reference sequence). The CDR3 contains 14 residues. CDR3 sequence (DNA): TGTGCCAGCAGGTTAGGACAGACACTTTACGAGCAGTACTTC. The encoded protein is CASRLGQTLYEQYF.

This clonotype appeared a few times. The gene calls are TRBV9 and TRBJ2-1; TRBD1 matches at 7 bases. V was pared by 0 bases and J by 4 bases, with 4 bases of the junction left unmatched. Germline CDR1 reads SGDLS; CDR2 reads YYNGEE. This CDR3 comprises 15 residues. CDR3 amino acids: CASSVVGTAYNEQFF. The CDR3 bases are TGTGCCAGCAGCGTAGTGGGGACAGCTTACAATGAGCAGTTCTTC.

This clonotype came up a few times. The chain employs TRBV9 and TRBJ2-7; D remains ambiguous. Germline-derived CDR1 and CDR2 are SGDLS and YYNGEE. The V and J ends lost 0 bases and 0 bases respectively, with 7 bases between them. This CDR3 region has 14 residues. CDR3 in DNA: TGTGCCAGCAGCGTAGATTCGGCCTCCTACGAGCAGTACTTC. Translated, it gives CASSVDSASYEQYF. Full variable domain (outside the CDR3, taken from reference TRBV9 and TRBJ2-7): DSGVTQTPKHLITATGQRVTLRCSPRSGDLSVYWYQQSLDQGLQFLIQYYNGEERAKGNILERFSAQQFPDLHSELNLSSLELGDSALYFCASSVDSASYEQYFGPGTRLTVT.

This clonotype has at least ten counts. The chain has TRBV20-1 and TRBJ1-2, with D possibly TRBD1 on 5 matching bases. Germline loops: CDR1 DFQATT, CDR2 SNEGSKA (reference sequence). The CDR3 extends over 17 amino acids. The germline V and J ends were trimmed by 1 base and 0 bases, with 18 bases remaining between them. In DNA form, the CDR3 reads TGCAGTGCTAGAGGGGAGAGTAGGGGCAGCACTAACTATGGCTACACCTTC. Its translation is CSARGESRGSTNYGYTF.

This clonotype was recorded many times. The CDR3 nucleotides read TGTGCCAGCAGTGTCGACAGGGAAGAGACCCAGTACTTC. Amino acid sequence: CASSVDREETQYF. The chain couples TRBV6-1 to TRBJ2-5, with 7 positions matching TRBD1. The CDR3 covers 13 residues. Per germline, CDR1 MNHNS and CDR2 SASEGT. V was pared by 4 bases and J by 3 bases, with 2 bases of the junction left unmatched.

This clonotype was found a few times. In nucleotides, the CDR3 is TGTGCCAGCAGCTTAGGGTCAGGGGGCTCGGGCAATCAGCCCCAGCATTTT. This gives the protein CASSLGSGGSGNQPQHF. The rearrangement links TRBV7-2 to TRBJ1-5; 8 bases match TRBD1. Trimming removed 1 base from V and 2 bases from J; junction bases left unmatched: 7. The germline V gene has CDR1 SGHTA and CDR2 FQGNSA. The CDR3 covers 17 residues.

Many counts were recorded for this clonotype. The genes are TRBV9 and TRBJ1-4; 8 nucleotides agree with TRBD1. Trimming removed 4 bases from V and 5 bases from J; junction bases left unmatched: 7. CDR1 is SGDLS and CDR2 is YYNGEE in the germline V gene. The CDR3 runs to 15 residues. CDR3 nucleotides: TGTGCCAGCAGCATGACAGGGGTGCTAAATGAAAAACTGTTTTTT. Translating gives CASSMTGVLNEKLFF. Using reference TRBV9 and TRBJ1-4 for the parts outside the CDR3, the full variable domain is DSGVTQTPKHLITATGQRVTLRCSPRSGDLSVYWYQQSLDQGLQFLIQYYNGEERAKGNILERFSAQQFPDLHSELNLSSLELGDSALYFCASSMTGVLNEKLFFGSGTQLSVL.

This clonotype was recorded once. One base away lies a much larger clone, so this may be a sequencing read error. This likely comes from a read error, as the CDR3 has no conserved phenylalanine or tryptophan at its end. This chain links TRBV12-3 or TRBV12-4 with TRBJ2-1; TRBD1 agrees at 8 bases. The CDR3 is made up of 15 amino acids. V trimming: 6 bases; J trimming: 2 bases; junction bases outside the gene matches: 6. The CDR3 sequence is CASRTGTGTYNEQFL. The CDR3 region has the DNA TGTGCCAGCAGAACCGGGACAGGAACCTACAATGAGCAGTTCTTG.

This clonotype has at least ten counts. The V gene is TRBV6-2 or TRBV6-3, the J gene TRBJ1-1; no firm D call. In germline, CDR1 is MNHEY, CDR2 SVGEGT. The V and J ends lost 2 bases and 2 bases respectively, with 3 bases between them. The CDR3 contains 12 residues. CDR3 loop: CASSYKNTEAFF. The CDR3 nucleotides are TGTGCCAGCAGTTACAAAAACACTGAAGCTTTCTTT.

The V and J genes are TRBV6-1 and TRBJ2-5; maybe TRBD1 (6 bases). The V and J ends lost 5 bases and 13 bases respectively, with 23 bases between them. The CDR3 spans 14 residues. Germline values: CDR1 MNHNS, CDR2 SASEGT. The DNA of the CDR3 is TGTGCCAGCAGTCCGGACAGAACTTCCTACGAGCTGTACTTC. This gives the protein CASSPDRTSYELYF.

The V gene is TRBV27, the J gene TRBJ2-2; maybe TRBD2 (6 bases). The CDR3 is made up of 18 amino acids. Germline V gene sequence: CDR1 MNHEY, CDR2 SMNVEV (reference sequence). Deletions cut 6 bases from V and 0 bases from J, with 20 bases between. The CDR3 reads CASSLEGGTAANTGELFF. The CDR3 coding sequence is TGTGCCAGCAGCCTTGAGGGAGGTACAGCCGCGAACACCGGGGAGCTGTTTTTT.

This clonotype has at least ten counts. The chain carries TRBV20-1 and TRBJ2-3, with 8 nucleotides matching TRBD2. J gave up 2 bases and V 0 bases, and 7 bases lay outside the gene matches. The CDR3 spans 16 residues. Germline V CDR1 and CDR2: DFQATT, SNEGSKA (reference sequence). CDR3 nucleotide sequence: TGCAGTGCTAGAGATCCCCGGGGGGGAGCCACAGATACGCAGTATTTT. Protein: CSARDPRGGATDTQYF.

In this sample, this clonotype turned up many times. The V call is TRBV5-1, the J call TRBJ2-5, with TRBD1 as a possible D gene (6 bases). This CDR3 comprises 15 residues. Trimming took off 0 bases at V and 1 base at J, with 10 bases between the two ends. Germline V CDR1 and CDR2: SGHRS, YFSETQ. The CDR3 coding sequence is TGCGCCAGCAGCTTGGGTGGGACACTCCAAGAGACCCAGTACTTC. It codes for CASSLGGTLQETQYF.

This clonotype was observed a handful of times. The chain's CDR3 is CASSRVRGLEQYF. Here the CDR3 DNA reads TGTGCCAGCAGCCGCGTTAGGGGATTGGAGCAGTACTTC. This chain joins TRBV28 and TRBJ2-7; perhaps TRBD1 as D (5 bases). Germline lookup yields CDR1 MDHEN and CDR2 SYDVKM. The V end lost 6 bases, the J end lost 7 bases, and 16 bases lay between the germline ends. This CDR3 is built from 13 residues.

This clonotype was picked up many times. The J gene is TRBJ2-3, the V gene TRBV12-3 or TRBV12-4; D is undetermined. This CDR3 contains 14 residues. The V end was cut by 0 bases, the J end by 2 bases, with 6 bases between. The CDR3 sequence is CASSLAALTDTQYF. CDR3 nucleotides: TGTGCCAGCAGTTTAGCGGCCCTCACAGATACGCAGTATTTT.

This clonotype appeared many times. This chain connects TRBV25-1 to TRBJ2-1; the D is unclear. V shed 4 bases and J shed 0 bases, with 7 bases lying between them. The CDR3 has 14 amino acids. Per the germline V gene, CDR1 is MGHDK and CDR2 is SYGVNS. The CDR3 nucleotides read TGTGCCAGCAGTGGCAGTAGCTCCTACAATGAGCAGTTCTTC. The encoded protein is CASSGSSSYNEQFF.

The sample holds many counts of this clonotype. The rearrangement uses TRBV7-2 and TRBJ2-5; TRBD2 matches 9 bases. J gave up 10 bases and V 0 bases, and 9 bases lay outside the gene matches. Germline CDR1 reads SGHTA; CDR2 reads FQGNSA. CDR3 length: 15 residues. CDR3 amino acids: CASSLAEGTSKGQYF. CDR3 coding DNA: TGTGCCAGCAGCTTAGCGGAAGGGACTAGCAAGGGCCAGTACTTC.

The J gene is TRBJ2-5, the V gene TRBV4-2, with D uncertain. The J call is in doubt because the DNA end fits TRBJ2-7 better. The germline gives CDR1 LGHNA, CDR2 YNFKEQ. CDR3 length equals 15 residues. DNA for the CDR3: TGTGCCAGCAGCCAAGATGTGGGCGGCTACTACGAGCAGTACTTC. This translates into CASSQDVGGYYEQYF.

The chain employs TRBV20-1 and TRBJ2-5, with 10 bases identical to TRBD2. Losses at the gene ends were 7 bases for V and 4 bases for J; bases not matched to a gene: 18. The V gene's germline CDR1 is DFQATT and CDR2 SNEGSKA (reference sequence). The CDR3 is 17 residues long. The CDR3 here is CSGSEGSGLAGAETQYF. CDR3 nucleotide sequence: TGCAGTGGCTCAGAGGGGAGTGGCCTAGCGGGAGCAGAGACCCAGTACTTC.

V gene TRBV12-3 or TRBV12-4 combines with J gene TRBJ2-4; a weak D match, TRBD1 (6 bases). V was cut by 1 base and J by 15 bases, with 22 bases left in between. The CDR3 contains 15 residues. For the CDR3, the DNA is TGTGCCAGCAGTTTAGTGCCAGGGGATAGCTACGAGCGGTACTTC. Translating it yields CASSLVPGDSYERYF.

The chain combines TRBV11-3 with TRBJ2-3; tentative D call: TRBD1 (7 bases). The CDR3 is made up of 15 amino acids. V was pared by 1 base and J by 8 bases, with 16 bases between. Germline assignment: CDR1 SGHNT and CDR2 YENEEA. The CDR3 bases are TGTGCCAGCAGCTTAGGGGCAGGGGGGACGGGTACGCAGTATTTT. Residues: CASSLGAGGTGTQYF.

CDR3 protein: CASSERTGIEAFF. CDR3 DNA: TGTGCCAGCAGTGAACGGACAGGGATTGAAGCTTTCTTT. The chain is built from TRBV6-1 and TRBJ1-1; 8 positions agree with TRBD1. Unmatched junction bases numbered 3, after V lost 2 bases and J lost 7 bases. The V gene's germline CDR1 is MNHNS and CDR2 SASEGT. CDR3 size: 13 residues.

This clonotype was seen at least ten times. This sequence joins TRBV5-1 and TRBJ2-5; the D is unclear. Germline lookup yields CDR1 SGHRS and CDR2 YFSETQ. The CDR3 contains 15 residues. The ends were cut back, 0 bases at V and 2 bases at J, with 11 bases in the middle. The CDR3 reads CASSLGQASQETQYF. The CDR3, as DNA: TGCGCCAGCAGCTTGGGGCAGGCGTCTCAAGAGACCCAGTACTTC.

This clonotype was seen only a few times. The rearrangement joins TRBV6-5 to TRBJ2-1; D is ambiguous. The J call could be wrong; TRBJ2-7 is a better fit for the DNA end. This CDR3 region has 11 residues. Germline values: CDR1 MNHEY, CDR2 SVGAGI. Here the CDR3 reads CASNRYNEQYF. The CDR3 region has the DNA TGTGCCAGCAACCGTTACAATGAGCAGTACTTC.

This clonotype was detected ten times or more. Here the CDR3 reads CSARDPSSGGKYEQYF. CDR3 in DNA: TGCAGTGCTAGAGATCCGTCTAGCGGGGGGAAGTACGAGCAGTACTTC. The chain carries TRBV20-1 and TRBJ2-7, with 11 bases fitting TRBD2. CDR3 length: 16 amino acids. The trim removed 0 bases at V and 4 bases at J, leaving 8 bases unmatched. Germline V lookup: CDR1 DFQATT, CDR2 SNEGSKA (reference sequence).